This T cell receptor beta chain was captured by sequencing in a study of T cell repertoires in cytomegalovirus infection. Study background: Both CMV infection and a matching HLA type were indicated by public TCR beta signatures. Study results and limitations: Cumulative public TCR beta family frequency identified CMV carriers with the relevant HLA. The ex vivo response was dominated by HLA-C-restricted CMV-specific TCR beta clonotypes.

The table lists this clonotype with a few counts. Antigen: not known. MiXCR was run by TCRdb on the reads, yielding one entry per CDR3 protein. This table holds 230,000 or so distinct CDR3 sequences, about 17% found once. This CDR3 has 15 residues. V was trimmed by 1 base and J by 2 bases, leaving 12 bases between them. Germline CDR1 reads MDHEN; CDR2 reads SYDVKM. The chain recombines TRBV28 with TRBJ2-7, with a possible D match to TRBD2 (6 bases). The TCR was taken from a human donor in good health (CMV status not recorded). Some clones in this sample may be carry-over from other donors' samples. Material: CD8+ T cells from PBMCs. In nucleotides, the CDR3 is TGTGCCAGCAGTTTATACGGGGAGGAAGCCTACGAGCAGTACTTC. It encodes CASSLYGEEAYEQYF.